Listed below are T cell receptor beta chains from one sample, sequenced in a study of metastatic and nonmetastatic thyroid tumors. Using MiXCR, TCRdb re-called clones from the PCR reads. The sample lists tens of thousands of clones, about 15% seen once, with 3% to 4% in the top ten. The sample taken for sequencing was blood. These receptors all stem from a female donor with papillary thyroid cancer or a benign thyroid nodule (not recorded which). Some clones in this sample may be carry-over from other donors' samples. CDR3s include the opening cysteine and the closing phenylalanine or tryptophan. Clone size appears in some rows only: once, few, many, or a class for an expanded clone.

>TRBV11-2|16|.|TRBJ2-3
CASSHRRDRGTDTQYF
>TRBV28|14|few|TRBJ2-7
CASSLMEKTYVQYF
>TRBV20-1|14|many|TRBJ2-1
CSARWDRSYNEQFF
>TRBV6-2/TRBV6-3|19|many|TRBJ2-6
CASSYIGTGGSGLRSVLTF
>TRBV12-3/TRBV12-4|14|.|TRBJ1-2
CASSYLEDRGGYTF
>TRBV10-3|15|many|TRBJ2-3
CAISPGGAVADTQYF
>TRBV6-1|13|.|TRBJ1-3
CASSVEAGNTIYF
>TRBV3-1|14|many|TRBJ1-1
CASSQDGRRTEAFF
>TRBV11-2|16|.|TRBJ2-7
CASSARLVAGYDEQYF
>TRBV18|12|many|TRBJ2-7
CASSPNGYEQYF
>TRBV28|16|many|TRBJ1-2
CASSSTGGPRAGGYTF
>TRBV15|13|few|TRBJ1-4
CATSRWAGEKLFF
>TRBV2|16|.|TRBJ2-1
CAIQLLAGAPYNEQFF
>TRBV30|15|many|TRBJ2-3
CAWSVGSRSTDTQYF
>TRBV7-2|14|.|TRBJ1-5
CASSLGTALGPQHF
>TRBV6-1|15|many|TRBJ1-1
CASRYMVRGDTEASF
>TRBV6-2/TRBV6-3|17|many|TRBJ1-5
CASSRGTGGSSNQPQHF
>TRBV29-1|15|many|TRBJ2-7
CSVEAIRTAGYEQYF
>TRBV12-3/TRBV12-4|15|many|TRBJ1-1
CASSLLTGMNTEAFF
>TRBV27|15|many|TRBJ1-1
CASSLGGVSNTEAFF
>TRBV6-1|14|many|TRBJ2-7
CASSHSGSTYEQYF
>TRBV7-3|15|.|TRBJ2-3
CASSRQGFGTDTQYF
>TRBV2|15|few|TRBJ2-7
CASSGAGQGSNEQYF
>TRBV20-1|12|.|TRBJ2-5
CSPMQGPETQYF
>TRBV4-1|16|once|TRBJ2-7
CASSHTIPGLPYEQYF
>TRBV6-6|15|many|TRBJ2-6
CASSYLDPGANVLTF
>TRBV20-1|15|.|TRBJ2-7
CSAMAYGLARCEQYF
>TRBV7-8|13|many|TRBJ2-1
CASSVTGFNEQFF
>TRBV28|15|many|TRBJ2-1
CASSSSPSSVNEQFF
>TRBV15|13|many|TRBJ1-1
CATSRGENTEAFF
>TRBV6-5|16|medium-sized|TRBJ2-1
CASSYSGGATPSEQFF
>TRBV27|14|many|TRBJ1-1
CASSRGQGFSEAFF